This TCR beta chain was sequenced during a study of blood T cell repertoires in COVID-19. Study-level information: COVID-19 samples collected from the United States, Italy and Spain covered acute and convalescent phases. The cDNA or gDNA used as material had been derived from T cells, B-cell-depleted T cells, or PBMCs.

Germline loops: CDR1 KGHDR, CDR2 SFDVKD. The CDR3 is 13 residues long. V shed 8 bases, J shed 4 bases, and the junction held 4 bases outside the gene matches. Original data processing: The assay estimated nucleated cells by amplifying reference gene primers. The table came from immunoSEQ multiplex PCR; TCRdb's copy has only in-frame clones and leaves some out. The V and J calls and clone size come from that table; D and trimming were worked out from the DNA. The repertoire consists of approximately 190,000 clones, with approximately 85% occurring once and the leading ten covering roughly 5%. This sequence originates from a woman between 70 and 85 years old with active or convalescent COVID-19. The chain joins TRBV24-1 to TRBJ1-1, with 9 bases that match TRBD1. The sequencing input was peripheral blood. Here the CDR3 DNA reads TGTGCCACCACACAGGGGGCGTTCACTGAAGCTTTCTTT. Its protein product is CATTQGAFTEAFF.